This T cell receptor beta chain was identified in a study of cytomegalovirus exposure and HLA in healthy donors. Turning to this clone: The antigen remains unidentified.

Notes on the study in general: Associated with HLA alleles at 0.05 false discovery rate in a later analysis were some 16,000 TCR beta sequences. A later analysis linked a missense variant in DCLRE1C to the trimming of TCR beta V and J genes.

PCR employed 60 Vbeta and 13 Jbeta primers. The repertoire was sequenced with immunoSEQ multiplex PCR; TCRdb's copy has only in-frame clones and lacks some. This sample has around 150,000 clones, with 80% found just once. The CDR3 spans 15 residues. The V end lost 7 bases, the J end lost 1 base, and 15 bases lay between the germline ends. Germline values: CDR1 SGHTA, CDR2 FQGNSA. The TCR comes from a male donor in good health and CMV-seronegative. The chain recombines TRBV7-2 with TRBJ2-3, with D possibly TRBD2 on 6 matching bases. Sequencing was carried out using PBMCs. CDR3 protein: CASTRDSSGTDTQYF. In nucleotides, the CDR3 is TGTGCCAGCACCCGGGACTCCTCGGGCACAGATACGCAGTATTTT.